This T cell receptor beta chain was profiled in a study of T cell changes during pregnancy in multiple sclerosis. V shed 5 bases, J shed 7 bases, and the junction held 10 bases outside the gene matches. Per germline, CDR1 ENHRY and CDR2 SYGVKD. The CDR3 runs 15 residues. Data came from immunoSEQ multiplex PCR; TCRdb stores just in-frame clones and leaves some out. The repertoire consists of around 96,000 clones, with roughly 94% occurring once and the leading ten covering more than 1.5%. This clone was detected a few times. The starting material was peripheral blood, obtained after pregnancy. The receptor was isolated from a female donor in good health, enrolled as a control in a pregnancy study. The chain recombines TRBV10-3 with TRBJ1-5; the match to TRBD1 covers 8 bases. The CDR3 is CAISSQTGVGQPQHF. Written as DNA, the CDR3 is TGTGCCATCAGTAGTCAGACAGGGGTCGGCCAGCCCCAGCATTTT.